Shown below are 17 T cell receptor beta chains from a single sample sequenced in a study of blood T cell repertoires in COVID-19. Repertoires were generated with immunoSEQ multiplex PCR, while TCRdb's copy carries only in-frame clones and drops some. The sample lists 340,000 or so clones, approximately 86% occurring once. Sequencing input: PBMCs or T cells enriched from blood (not recorded which). These receptor sequences come from a woman in her 40s with acute COVID-19.

The V gene is TRBV3-1 (or the pseudogene TRBV3-2), the J gene TRBJ1-3; D remains ambiguous. This CDR3 is 17 amino acids long. Germline CDR1 is LGHDT and CDR2 is YNNKEL (reference sequence). Trimming cost V 1 base and J 3 bases, with 16 bases left between them. CDR3 loop: CASSQGVGGLSGNTIYF. CDR3 sequence (DNA): TGTGCCAGCAGCCAAGGGGTGGGAGGACTTAGTGGAAACACCATATATTTT.

This clone has a handful of counts. The J gene is TRBJ2-7, the V gene TRBV7-2; D remains ambiguous. CDR3 length equals 11 residues. With 8 bases removed from V and 2 bases from J, the gap between germline ends came to 7 bases. CDR1 is SGHTA, CDR2 FQGNSA, per germline. CDR3 sequence reads: CASQTAYEQYF. CDR3 DNA sequence: TGTGCCAGCCAGACTGCCTACGAGCAGTACTTC.

The genes are TRBV5-4 and TRBJ1-2; D may be TRBD1 (5 bases). V gave up 4 bases and J gave up 0 bases, with 16 bases separating them. The V gene's germline CDR1 is SGHNT and CDR2 YYREEE (reference sequence). The CDR3 has 16 amino acids. The DNA of the CDR3 is TGTGCCAGCAGCCCGGGGGGGAGGGAGTCTAACTATGGCTACACCTTC. It is translated as CASSPGGRESNYGYTF.

This chain links TRBV7-3 with TRBJ2-1, with 12 bases lining up with TRBD2. Losses at the gene ends were 4 bases for V and 8 bases for J; bases not matched to a gene: 9. Germline V gives CDR1 SGHTA, CDR2 FQGTGA. The CDR3 contains 16 residues. CDR3: CASSSQTSGSLDEQFF. CDR3 DNA sequence: TGTGCCAGCAGCTCGCAGACTAGCGGGAGTCTCGATGAGCAGTTCTTC.

CDR3: CATSGRTSGTDTQYF. DNA for the CDR3: TGTGCCACCAGCGGGCGGACTAGCGGCACAGATACGCAGTATTTT. The chain has TRBV15 and TRBJ2-3, with TRBD2 matching 9 bases. Germline-derived CDR1 and CDR2 are LNHNV and YYDKDF (reference sequence). The ends lost 5 bases at V and 1 base at J; junction bases unmatched: 4. The CDR3 spans 15 residues.

This chain connects TRBV7-2 to TRBJ1-2; the D gene is possibly TRBD1 (6 bases). Germline V gene data show CDR1 as SGHTA and CDR2 as FQGNSA. This CDR3 region has 18 residues. Deletions cut 5 bases from V and 2 bases from J, with 24 bases between. The CDR3 DNA reads TGTGCCAGCAGCCACATCCAGGGTAGCGGGGGGGGCAACTATGGCTACACCTTC. It encodes CASSHIQGSGGGNYGYTF.

V usage is TRBV12-3 or TRBV12-4 and J usage is TRBJ1-1; D unclear. CDR3 length: 11 amino acids. V was cut by 5 bases and J by 7 bases, with 8 bases left in between. CDR3 loop: CASSETNEAFF. The CDR3 DNA is TGTGCCAGCAGTGAAACAAATGAAGCTTTCTTT.

The chain has TRBV7-2 and TRBJ2-1; 9 nucleotides match TRBD1. CDR1 is SGHTA and CDR2 is FQGNSA in the germline V gene. The V and J ends lost 5 bases and 8 bases, in that order; junction bases with no gene match: 10. This CDR3 region has 15 residues. CDR3 protein: CASSPTGGMGYEQFF. The CDR3 nucleotides are TGTGCCAGCAGCCCCACAGGGGGCATGGGGTATGAGCAGTTCTTC.

This chain joins TRBV7-8 and TRBJ1-3, with D uncertain. The CDR3 is 16 residues long. CDR1 and CDR2 (germline): SGHVS, FQNEAQ. Trimming removed 1 base from V and 3 bases from J, with 13 bases in between. The CDR3 region is CASSLGAGRVGNTIYF. CDR3 DNA: TGTGCCAGCAGCTTAGGTGCAGGCCGAGTTGGAAACACCATATATTTT.

The gene calls are TRBV11-3 and TRBJ2-3, with 7 bases that match TRBD2. This CDR3 is 15 amino acids long. CDR1 SGHNT and CDR2 YENEEA come from the germline V gene. The ends lost 5 bases at V and 4 bases at J; junction bases unmatched: 9. The CDR3 region has the DNA TGTGCCAGCAGCGTCTCGGGGGAGGGGTCAGATACGCAGTATTTT. Amino acid sequence: CASSVSGEGSDTQYF.

This clone was counted a single time. The CDR3 sequence is CSVSGTVGEAFF. Here the CDR3 DNA reads TGCAGCGTCTCCGGGACAGTCGGGGAAGCTTTCTTT. This chain joins TRBV29-1 and TRBJ1-1, with 7 bases that match TRBD1. Germline CDR1 SQVTM, CDR2 ANQGSEA. V lost 6 bases and J lost 8; bases outside the gene matches: 9. The CDR3 is made up of 12 amino acids.

The chain links TRBV4-3 to TRBJ2-1; 9 bases are shared with TRBD2. V dropped 0 bases and J dropped 0; count of bases not matched to a gene: 6. The V gene's germline CDR1 is LGHNA and CDR2 YSLEER. The CDR3 sequence is 18 residues long. The CDR3 DNA sequence: TGCGCCAGCAGCCAAGATCGGGATAGCGGGAGCTCCTACAATGAGCAGTTCTTC. Protein sequence: CASSQDRDSGSSYNEQFF.

The V and J genes are TRBV28 and TRBJ1-1; D possibly corresponds to TRBD1 (5 bases). V dropped 6 bases and J dropped 4 bases, with 15 bases sitting between them. The CDR3 covers 14 residues. The V gene's germline CDR1 is MDHEN and CDR2 SYDVKM. CDR3 protein: CASREQVGGTEAFF. The CDR3 DNA reads TGTGCCAGCAGGGAACAGGTCGGCGGCACTGAAGCTTTCTTT.

The chain has TRBV29-1 and TRBJ2-7; 7 bases match TRBD1. Germline CDR1 SQVTM, CDR2 ANQGSEA. The V segment lost 4 bases and the J segment 6 bases; nucleotides outside the gene matches: 12. The CDR3 covers 14 residues. DNA for the CDR3: TGCAGCGTTGCCGAAAGACAGGGACGGGGCGAGCAGTACTTC. Its translation is CSVAERQGRGEQYF.

V is TRBV5-4 and J is TRBJ1-6; TRBD1 matches at 11 bases. The length of the CDR3 is 17 residues. V lost 0 bases to trimming and J lost 9 bases; unmatched junction nucleotides: 8. CDR1 and CDR2 from the germline V gene are SGHNT and YYREEE (reference sequence). For the CDR3, the DNA is TGTGCCAGCAGCTTGGGTCTTCCGGGACAGGGGGTTTCACCCCTCCACTTT. It codes for CASSLGLPGQGVSPLHF.

The chain joins TRBV7-6 to TRBJ1-4; 7 nucleotides line up with TRBD1. The trim removed 5 bases at V and 2 bases at J, leaving 5 bases unmatched. This CDR3 spans 15 amino acids. The V gene's germline CDR1 is SGHVS and CDR2 FNYEAQ. The CDR3 DNA sequence: TGTGCCAGCAGCGGGGGACAGAGCACTAATGAAAAACTGTTTTTT. This translates into CASSGGQSTNEKLFF.

CDR3 residues: CASSLAGESTDTQYF. CDR3 nucleotide sequence: TGTGCCAGCAGCTTAGCGGGAGAAAGCACAGATACGCAGTATTTT. This rearrangement joins TRBV7-3 to TRBJ2-3, with 7 bases lining up with TRBD2. V was clipped by 2 bases and J by 0 bases; unmatched bases: 2. CDR1 and CDR2 from the germline V gene are SGHTA and FQGTGA. The CDR3 contains 15 residues.